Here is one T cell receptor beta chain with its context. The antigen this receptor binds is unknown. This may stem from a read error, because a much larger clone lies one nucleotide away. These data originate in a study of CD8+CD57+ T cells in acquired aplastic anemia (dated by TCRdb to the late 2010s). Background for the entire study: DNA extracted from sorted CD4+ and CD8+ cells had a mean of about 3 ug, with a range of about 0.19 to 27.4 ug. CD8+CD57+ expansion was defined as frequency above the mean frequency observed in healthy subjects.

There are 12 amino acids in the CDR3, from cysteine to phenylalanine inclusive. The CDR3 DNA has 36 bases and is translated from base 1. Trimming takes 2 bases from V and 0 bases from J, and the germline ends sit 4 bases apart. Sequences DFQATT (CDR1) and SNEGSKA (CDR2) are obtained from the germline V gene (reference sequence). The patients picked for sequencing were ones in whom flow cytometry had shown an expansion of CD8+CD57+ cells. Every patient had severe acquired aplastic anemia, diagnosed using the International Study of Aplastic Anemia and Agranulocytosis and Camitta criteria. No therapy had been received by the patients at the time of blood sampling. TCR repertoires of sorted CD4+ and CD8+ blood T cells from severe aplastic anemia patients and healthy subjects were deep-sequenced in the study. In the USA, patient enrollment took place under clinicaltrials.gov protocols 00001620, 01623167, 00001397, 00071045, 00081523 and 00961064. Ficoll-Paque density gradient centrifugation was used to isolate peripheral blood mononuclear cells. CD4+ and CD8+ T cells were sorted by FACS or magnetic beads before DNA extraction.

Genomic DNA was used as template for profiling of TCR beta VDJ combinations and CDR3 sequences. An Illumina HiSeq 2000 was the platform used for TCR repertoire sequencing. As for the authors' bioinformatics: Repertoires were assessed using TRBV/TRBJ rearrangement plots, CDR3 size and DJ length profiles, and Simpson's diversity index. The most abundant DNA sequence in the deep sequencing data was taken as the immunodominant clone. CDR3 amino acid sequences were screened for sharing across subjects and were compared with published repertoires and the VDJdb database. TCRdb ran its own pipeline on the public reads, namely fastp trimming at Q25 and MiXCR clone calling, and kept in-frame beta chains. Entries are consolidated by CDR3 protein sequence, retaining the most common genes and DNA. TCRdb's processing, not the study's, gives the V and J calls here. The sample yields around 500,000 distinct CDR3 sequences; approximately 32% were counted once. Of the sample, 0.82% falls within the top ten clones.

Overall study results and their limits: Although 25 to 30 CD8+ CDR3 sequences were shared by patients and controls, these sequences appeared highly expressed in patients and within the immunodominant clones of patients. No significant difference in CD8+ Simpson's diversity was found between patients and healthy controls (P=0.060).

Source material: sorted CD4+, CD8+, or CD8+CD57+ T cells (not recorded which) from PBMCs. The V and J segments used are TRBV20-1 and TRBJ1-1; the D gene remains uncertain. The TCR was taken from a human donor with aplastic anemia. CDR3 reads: CSARLMNTEAFF. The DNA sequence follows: TGCAGTGCTAGACTTATGAACACTGAAGCTTTCTTT.